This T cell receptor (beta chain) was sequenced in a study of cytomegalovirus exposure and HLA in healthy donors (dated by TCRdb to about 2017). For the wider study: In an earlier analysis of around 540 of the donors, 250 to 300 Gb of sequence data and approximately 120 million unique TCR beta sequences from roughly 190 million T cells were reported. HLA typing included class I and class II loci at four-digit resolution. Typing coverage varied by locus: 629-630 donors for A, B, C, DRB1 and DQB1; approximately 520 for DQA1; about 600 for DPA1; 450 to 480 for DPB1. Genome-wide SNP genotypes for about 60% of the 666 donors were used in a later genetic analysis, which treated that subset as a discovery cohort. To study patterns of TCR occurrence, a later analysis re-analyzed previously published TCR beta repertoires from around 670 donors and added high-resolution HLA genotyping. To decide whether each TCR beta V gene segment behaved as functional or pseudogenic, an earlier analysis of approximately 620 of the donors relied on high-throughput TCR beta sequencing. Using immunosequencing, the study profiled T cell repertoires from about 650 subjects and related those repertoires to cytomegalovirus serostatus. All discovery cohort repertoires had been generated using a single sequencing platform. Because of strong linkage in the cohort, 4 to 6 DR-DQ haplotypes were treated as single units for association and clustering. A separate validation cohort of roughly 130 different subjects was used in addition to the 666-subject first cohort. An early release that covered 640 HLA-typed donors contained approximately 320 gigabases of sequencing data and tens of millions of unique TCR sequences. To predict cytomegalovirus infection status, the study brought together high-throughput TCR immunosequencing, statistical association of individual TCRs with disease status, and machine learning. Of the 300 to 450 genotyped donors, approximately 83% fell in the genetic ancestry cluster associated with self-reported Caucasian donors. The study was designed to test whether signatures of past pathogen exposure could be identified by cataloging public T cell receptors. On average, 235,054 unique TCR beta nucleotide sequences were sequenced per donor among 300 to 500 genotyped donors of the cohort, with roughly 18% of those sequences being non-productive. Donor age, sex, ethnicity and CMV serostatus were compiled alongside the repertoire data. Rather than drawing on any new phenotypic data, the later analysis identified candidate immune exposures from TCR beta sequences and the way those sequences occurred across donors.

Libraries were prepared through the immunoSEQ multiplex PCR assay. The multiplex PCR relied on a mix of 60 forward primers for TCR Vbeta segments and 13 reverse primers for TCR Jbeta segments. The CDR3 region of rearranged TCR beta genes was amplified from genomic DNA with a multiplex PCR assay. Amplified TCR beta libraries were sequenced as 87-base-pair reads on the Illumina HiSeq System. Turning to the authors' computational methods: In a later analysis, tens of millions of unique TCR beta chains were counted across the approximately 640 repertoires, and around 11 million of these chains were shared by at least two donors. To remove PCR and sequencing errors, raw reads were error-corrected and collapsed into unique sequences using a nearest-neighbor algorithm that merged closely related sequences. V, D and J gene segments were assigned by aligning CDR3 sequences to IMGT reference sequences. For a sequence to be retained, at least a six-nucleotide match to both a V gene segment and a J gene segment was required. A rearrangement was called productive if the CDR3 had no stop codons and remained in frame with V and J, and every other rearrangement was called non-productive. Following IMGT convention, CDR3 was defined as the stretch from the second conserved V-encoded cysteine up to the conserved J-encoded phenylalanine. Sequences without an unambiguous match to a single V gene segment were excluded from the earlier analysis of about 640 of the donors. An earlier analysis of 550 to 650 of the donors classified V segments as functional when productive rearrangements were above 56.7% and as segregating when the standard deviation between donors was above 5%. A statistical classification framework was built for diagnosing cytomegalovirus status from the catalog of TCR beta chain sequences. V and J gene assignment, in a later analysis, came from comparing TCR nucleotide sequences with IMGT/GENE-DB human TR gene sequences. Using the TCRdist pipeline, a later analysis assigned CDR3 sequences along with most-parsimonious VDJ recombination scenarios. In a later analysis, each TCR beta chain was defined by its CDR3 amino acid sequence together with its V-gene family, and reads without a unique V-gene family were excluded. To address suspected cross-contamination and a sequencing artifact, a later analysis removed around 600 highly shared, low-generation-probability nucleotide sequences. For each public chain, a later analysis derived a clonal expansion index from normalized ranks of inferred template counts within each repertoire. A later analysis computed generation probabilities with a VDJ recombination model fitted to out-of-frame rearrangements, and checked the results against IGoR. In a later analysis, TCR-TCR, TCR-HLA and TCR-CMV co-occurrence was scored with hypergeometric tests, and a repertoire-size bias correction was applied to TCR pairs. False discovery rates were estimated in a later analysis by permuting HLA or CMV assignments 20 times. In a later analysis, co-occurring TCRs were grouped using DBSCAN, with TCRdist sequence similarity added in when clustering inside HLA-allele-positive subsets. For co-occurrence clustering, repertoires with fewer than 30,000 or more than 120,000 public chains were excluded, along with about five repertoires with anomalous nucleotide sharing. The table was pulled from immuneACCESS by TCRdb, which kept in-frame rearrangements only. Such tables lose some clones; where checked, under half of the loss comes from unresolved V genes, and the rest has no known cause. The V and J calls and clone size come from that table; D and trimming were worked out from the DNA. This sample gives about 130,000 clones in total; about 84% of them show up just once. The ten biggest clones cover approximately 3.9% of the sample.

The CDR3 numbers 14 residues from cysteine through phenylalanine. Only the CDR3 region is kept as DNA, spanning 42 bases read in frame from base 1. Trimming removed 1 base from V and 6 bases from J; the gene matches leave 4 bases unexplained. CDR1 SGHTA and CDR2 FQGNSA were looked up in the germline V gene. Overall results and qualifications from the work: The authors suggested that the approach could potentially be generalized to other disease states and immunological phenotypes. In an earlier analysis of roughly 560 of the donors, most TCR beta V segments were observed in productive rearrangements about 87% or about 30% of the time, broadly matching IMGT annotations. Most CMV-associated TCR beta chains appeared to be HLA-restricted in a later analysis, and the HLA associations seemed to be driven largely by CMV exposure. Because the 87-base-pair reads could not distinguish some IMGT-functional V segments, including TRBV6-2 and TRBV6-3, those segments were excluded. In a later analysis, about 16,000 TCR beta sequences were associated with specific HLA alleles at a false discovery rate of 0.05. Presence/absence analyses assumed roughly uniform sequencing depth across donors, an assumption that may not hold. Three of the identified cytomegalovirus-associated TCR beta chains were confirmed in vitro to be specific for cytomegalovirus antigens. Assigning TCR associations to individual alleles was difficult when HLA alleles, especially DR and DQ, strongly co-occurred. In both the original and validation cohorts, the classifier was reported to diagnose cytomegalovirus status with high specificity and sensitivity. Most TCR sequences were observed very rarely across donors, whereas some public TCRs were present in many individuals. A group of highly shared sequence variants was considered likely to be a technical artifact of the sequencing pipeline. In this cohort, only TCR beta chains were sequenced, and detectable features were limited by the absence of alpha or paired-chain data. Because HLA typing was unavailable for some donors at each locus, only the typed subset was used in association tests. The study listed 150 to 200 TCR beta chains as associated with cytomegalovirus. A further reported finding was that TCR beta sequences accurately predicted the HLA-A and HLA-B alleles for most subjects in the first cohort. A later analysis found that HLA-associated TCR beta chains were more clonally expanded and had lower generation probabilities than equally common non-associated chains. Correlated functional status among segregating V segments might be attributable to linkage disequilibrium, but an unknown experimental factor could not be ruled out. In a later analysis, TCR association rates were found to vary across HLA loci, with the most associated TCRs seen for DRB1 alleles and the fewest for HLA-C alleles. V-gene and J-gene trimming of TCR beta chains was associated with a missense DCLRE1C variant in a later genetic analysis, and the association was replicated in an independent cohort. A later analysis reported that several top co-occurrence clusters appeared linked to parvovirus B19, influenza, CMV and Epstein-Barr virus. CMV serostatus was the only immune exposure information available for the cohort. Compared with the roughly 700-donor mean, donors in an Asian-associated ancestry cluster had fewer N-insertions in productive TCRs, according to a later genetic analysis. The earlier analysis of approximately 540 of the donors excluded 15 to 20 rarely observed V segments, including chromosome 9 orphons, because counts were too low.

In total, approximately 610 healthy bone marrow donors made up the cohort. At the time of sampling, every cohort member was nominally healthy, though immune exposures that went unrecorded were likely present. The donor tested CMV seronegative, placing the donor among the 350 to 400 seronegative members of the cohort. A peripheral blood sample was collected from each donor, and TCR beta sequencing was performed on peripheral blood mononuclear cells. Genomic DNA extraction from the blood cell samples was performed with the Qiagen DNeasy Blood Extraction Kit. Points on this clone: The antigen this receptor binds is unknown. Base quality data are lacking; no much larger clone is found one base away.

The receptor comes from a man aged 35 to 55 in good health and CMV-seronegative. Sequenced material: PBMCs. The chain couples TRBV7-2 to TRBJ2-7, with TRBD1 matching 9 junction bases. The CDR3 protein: CASSLGTGVSEQYF. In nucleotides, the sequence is TGTGCCAGCAGCTTAGGGACAGGGGTCTCCGAGCAGTACTTC.